Presented here are 26 T cell receptor beta chains from one specimen sequenced in a study of T-cell reconstitution after alpha-beta-depleted transplantation in children. Preparing the TCRbeta library involved the use of unique molecular identifiers. TCRdb re-analysed the PCR reads in MiXCR, keeping a single row per CDR3 protein. The table includes some 830,000 distinct CDR3 sequences, about 16% detected once. The starting material was PBMCs, mostly from graft donor cells, obtained 360 days after TCRalphabeta/CD19-depleted stem cell transplant. These receptors all stem from a male patient between 5 and 17 years old who had a stem cell transplant for acute lymphoblastic leukemia, so the T cells may come from the graft donor.

This clonotype was seen a handful of times. The chain joins TRBV18 to TRBJ2-7; possibly TRBD2 for D (5 bases). This CDR3 has 13 amino acids. V was pared by 3 bases and J by 4 bases, with 10 bases between. Germline V lookup: CDR1 KGHSH, CDR2 LQKENI. CDR3 DNA sequence: TGTGCCAGCTCACCGACTACGGCGTACGAGCAGTACTTC. This translates into CASSPTTAYEQYF.

This clonotype has more than one count but fewer than ten. The rearrangement joins TRBV5-1 to TRBJ1-5; D is unclear. Germline V gene data show CDR1 as SGHRS and CDR2 as YFSETQ. The CDR3 consists of 13 residues. Trimming cost V 0 bases and J 9 bases, with 10 bases left between them. The CDR3 coding sequence is TGCGCCAGCAGCTTGGCCACGGGGAGGCCCCAGCATTTT. Its protein is CASSLATGRPQHF.

The gene calls are TRBV20-1 and TRBJ2-3; D may be TRBD2 (6 bases). CDR3 length: 15 residues. The germline V gene encodes CDR1 DFQATT and CDR2 SNEGSKA (reference sequence). Deletions cut 0 bases from V and 2 bases from J, with 12 bases between. The CDR3 is CSARDQRALTDTQYF. The CDR3 DNA follows: TGCAGTGCTAGAGATCAGCGGGCCCTCACAGATACGCAGTATTTT.

The V call is TRBV18, the J call TRBJ1-6; the D is unclear. The germline V gene encodes CDR1 KGHSH and CDR2 LQKENI. Trimming shortened V by 4 bases and J by 4 bases, and 8 bases separated the two germline ends. This CDR3 is built from 14 residues. The CDR3 loop reads CASSLDAYNSPLHF. CDR3 nucleotides: TGTGCCAGCTCACTGGACGCTTATAATTCACCCCTCCACTTT.

Only one count was recorded for this clonotype. V and J are TRBV9 and TRBJ1-2, with 7 bases fitting TRBD1. Trimming took 0 bases from V and 3 from J; bases not matched to a gene: 11. Germline lookup yields CDR1 SGDLS and CDR2 YYNGEE. The CDR3 contains 17 residues. The CDR3 protein is CASSVDLTTGLHYGYTF. The CDR3 nucleotides read TGTGCCAGCAGCGTAGACCTGACGACAGGGCTACACTATGGCTACACCTTC.

V and J are TRBV5-1 and TRBJ1-6; 10 bases agree with TRBD1. The CDR3 contains 15 residues. Germline V gene lookup returns CDR1 SGHRS and CDR2 YFSETQ. Trimming at V came to 5 bases and at J to 5 bases, leaving 4 bases not matched to a gene. For the CDR3, the DNA is TGCGCCAGCAGGACCGGGACAGGGGATAATTCACCCCTCCACTTT. It yields the protein CASRTGTGDNSPLHF.

This clonotype was observed at least ten times. This sequence joins TRBV12-3 or TRBV12-4 and TRBJ2-2; a weak D match, TRBD1 (5 bases). CDR3 length equals 16 residues. The V and J ends lost 6 bases and 5 bases respectively, with 19 bases between them. The CDR3: CASSVQGAWGTGELFF. DNA for the CDR3: TGTGCCAGCAGCGTGCAGGGTGCCTGGGGAACCGGGGAGCTGTTTTTT.

This clonotype has just a few counts. The J gene is TRBJ2-7, the V gene TRBV3-1; D is ambiguous. Germline V lookup: CDR1 LGHDT, CDR2 YNNKEL (reference sequence). The CDR3 has 11 residues. Trimming cost V 1 base and J 6 bases, with 4 bases left between them. CDR3: CASSQVTEQYF. Written as DNA, the CDR3 is TGTGCCAGCAGCCAAGTAACCGAGCAGTACTTC.

This clonotype was seen a few times. CDR3 loop: CASVDPSGSYNEQFF. DNA for the CDR3: TGCGCCAGCGTAGATCCTAGCGGTTCCTACAATGAGCAGTTCTTC. This chain connects TRBV5-1 to TRBJ2-1, with 7 bases fitting TRBD2. The germline CDR1 and CDR2 sequences are SGHRS and YFSETQ. V shed 7 bases and J 1 base; nucleotides not matched to a gene: 8. The CDR3 is made up of 15 amino acids.

The chain is built from TRBV4-1 and TRBJ2-3; 7 bases line up with TRBD2. The V segment lost 2 bases and the J segment 3 bases; nucleotides outside the gene matches: 5. CDR1 and CDR2 from the germline V gene are MGHRA and YSYEKL. CDR3 length equals 15 residues. The CDR3: CASSQIGGSTDTQYF. The DNA for the CDR3 is TGCGCCAGCAGCCAAATCGGCGGGAGTACAGATACGCAGTATTTT.

This clonotype was counted a few times. The chain recombines TRBV29-1 with TRBJ2-1; D is perhaps TRBD1 (6 bases). Germline lookup yields CDR1 SQVTM and CDR2 ANQGSEA. V shed 3 bases and J shed 5 bases, with 17 bases lying between them. The CDR3 covers 15 residues. This CDR3 reads CSVDGPDRRHNEQFF. The DNA of the CDR3 is TGCAGCGTTGACGGCCCCGACAGGCGACACAATGAGCAGTTCTTC.

A few counts support this clonotype. The chain employs TRBV5-1 and TRBJ1-5; 8 bases fit TRBD1. The CDR3 is made up of 15 amino acids. From germline, CDR1 is SGHRS and CDR2 YFSETQ. Germline trimming cut 1 base from V and 7 bases from J; bases unmatched to any gene: 7. CDR3 protein: CASSLSGTGGQPQHF. Written as DNA, the CDR3 is TGCGCCAGCAGCTTGTCGGGGACAGGAGGCCAGCCCCAGCATTTT.

This clonotype was counted between two and nine times. J is TRBJ2-2 and V is TRBV18; D might be TRBD2 (5 bases). The V end was cut by 1 base, the J end by 3 bases, with 9 bases between. Per the germline V gene, CDR1 is KGHSH and CDR2 is LQKENI. CDR3 size: 15 residues. CDR3 nucleotide sequence: TGTGCCAGCTCACCACTGATGGGAGACACCGGGGAGCTGTTTTTT. This gives the protein CASSPLMGDTGELFF.

There are a few counts of this clonotype. As DNA, the CDR3 is TGTGCCAGCAGTGAATTCGGCGTACAGACGAGTTCACCCCTCCACTTT. Its protein product is CASSEFGVQTSSPLHF. The chain links TRBV25-1 to TRBJ1-6, with no clear D. CDR1 and CDR2 from the germline V gene are MGHDK and SYGVNS. V was clipped by 1 base and J by 9 bases, with 16 bases between them. The CDR3 covers 16 residues.

The chain combines TRBV18 with TRBJ2-1; 9 bases map to TRBD2. CDR3 size: 15 residues. Germline loops: CDR1 KGHSH, CDR2 LQKENI. Losses at the gene ends were 3 bases for V and 4 bases for J; bases not matched to a gene: 4. This chain's CDR3 is CASSPHLAGYNEQFF. CDR3 in DNA: TGTGCCAGCTCACCGCATCTAGCGGGGTACAATGAGCAGTTCTTC.

The J gene is TRBJ2-7, the V gene TRBV6-1; the match to TRBD2 covers 11 bases. Per germline, CDR1 MNHNS and CDR2 SASEGT. Trimming removed 6 bases from V and 3 bases from J; junction bases left unmatched: 4. The CDR3 runs 14 residues. In DNA form, the CDR3 reads TGTGCCAGCAGGCCCCTAGCGGGAGGCTACGAGCAGTACTTC. Amino acid sequence: CASRPLAGGYEQYF.

This clonotype was seen a few times. The genes are TRBV6-5 and TRBJ2-2, with 9 bases aligning to TRBD2. Germline CDR1 MNHEY, CDR2 SVGAGI. With V trimmed by 7 bases and J by 4 bases, 10 bases remained unmatched. The CDR3 sequence is 16 residues long. CDR3 sequence: CASILGGRATTGELFF. The CDR3 DNA sequence: TGTGCCAGCATTTTAGGCGGGAGGGCGACCACCGGGGAGCTGTTTTTT.

This clonotype was seen a handful of times. This sequence joins TRBV7-9 and TRBJ2-1; 9 bases are shared with TRBD2. The CDR3 has 13 amino acids. The V gene's germline CDR1 is SEHNR and CDR2 FQNEAQ (reference sequence). The CDR3 region is CAGELAGRGEQFF. The CDR3 nucleotides are TGTGCAGGGGAGCTAGCGGGAAGGGGTGAGCAGTTCTTC.

The sample holds a few counts of this clonotype. The V and J genes are TRBV12-3 or TRBV12-4 and TRBJ2-5, with D uncertain. Trimming pared 8 bases from V and 0 bases from J, leaving 13 bases between. The CDR3 spans 14 residues. The CDR3 DNA reads TGTGCCAGCTCAAGGTCACAGAACCAAGAGACCCAGTACTTC. Protein sequence: CASSRSQNQETQYF.

This clonotype turned up a few times. The rearrangement joins TRBV12-3 or TRBV12-4 to TRBJ2-2; perhaps TRBD1 as D (6 bases). This CDR3 contains 15 residues. The V end lost 3 bases, the J end lost 5 bases, and 13 bases lay between the germline ends. This CDR3 reads CASSFQGSPTGELFF. CDR3 nucleotides: TGTGCCAGCAGTTTTCAGGGGTCCCCGACCGGGGAGCTGTTTTTT.

This clonotype came up a few times. The rearrangement links TRBV5-1 to TRBJ2-1; the D gene is possibly TRBD1 (7 bases). The CDR3 covers 14 residues. Trimming took 1 base from V and 5 from J, leaving 10 bases between them. Per germline, CDR1 SGHRS and CDR2 YFSETQ. The CDR3 DNA reads as TGCGCCAGCAGCTTGCTCAGGGGGGACAATGAGCAGTTCTTC. This encodes CASSLLRGDNEQFF.

This clonotype was seen at least ten times. The rearrangement uses TRBV20-1 and TRBJ2-1, with TRBD1 identical over 7 bases. The junction had 5 bases not matched to a gene; V was cut back by 6 bases and J by 3 bases. Germline CDR1 reads DFQATT; CDR2 reads SNEGSKA (reference sequence). The CDR3 covers 13 residues. For the CDR3, the DNA is TGCAGTGCCAGACAGGGCCACTACAATGAGCAGTTCTTC. Translating it yields CSARQGHYNEQFF.

This clonotype occurred a few times. The CDR3 nucleotides read TGCGCCAGCAGCTCAGACGGTCTCTCCTACAATGAGCAGTTCTTC. Translating gives CASSSDGLSYNEQFF. The chain employs TRBV4-1 and TRBJ2-1; D not certain. Trimming cost V 5 bases and J 0 bases, with 11 bases left between them. Germline V gene data show CDR1 as MGHRA and CDR2 as YSYEKL. The CDR3 consists of 15 residues.

This clonotype appeared a few times. This chain joins TRBV6-1 and TRBJ2-5; D ambiguous. Trimming cost V 6 bases and J 7 bases, with 12 bases left between them. Germline CDR1 reads MNHNS; CDR2 reads SASEGT. This CDR3 has 12 amino acids. CDR3 nucleotide sequence: TGTGCCAGCAGCTGGTCGGCAGGGACCCAGTACTTC. This gives the protein CASSWSAGTQYF.

This chain links TRBV4-1 with TRBJ2-7; tentatively, D is TRBD1 (6 bases). Trimming took off 0 bases at V and 2 bases at J, with 17 bases between the two ends. The germline CDR1 and CDR2 sequences are MGHRA and YSYEKL. The CDR3 runs to 17 residues. CDR3 protein: CASSQDGSGRGPYEQYF. Written as DNA, the CDR3 is TGCGCCAGCAGCCAAGATGGATCGGGCAGGGGACCCTACGAGCAGTACTTC.

Notes on this clonotype: A much larger clone lies one base from this, so it may be a read error. The chain combines TRBV5-1 with TRBJ2-3; 7 bases agree with TRBD1. This CDR3 comprises 18 residues. CDR1 and CDR2 from the germline V gene are SGHRS and YFSETQ. CDR3 DNA sequence: TGCGCCAACAGCTTGGCCCCGAACAGGGGATACAGCACAGATACGCAGTATTTT. As protein: CANSLAPNRGYSTDTQYF.